Below, 19 T cell receptor beta chains from the same sample are listed, as sequenced in a study of Ad26.COV2.S vaccination and SARS-CoV-2 variants. Profiling relied on immunoSEQ multiplex PCR, and the TCRdb table lists in-frame clones only, not all of them. The table lists 300,000 to 400,000 clones, around 86% of them singletons, with about 3.5% in the top ten. Treatment defined: roughly 18 received Ad26.COV2.S at low or high dose, single or two shots; roughly five received placebo; per-sample allocation not given. Specimen acquisition occurred on day 63 following the initial vaccine or placebo injection. The sample consisted of peripheral blood, taken in a trial of Ad26.COV2.S vaccine versus placebo. These receptors were collected from a person aged 18-65 years who received the Ad26.COV2.S COVID-19 vaccine or a placebo.

The chain links TRBV28 to TRBJ2-2; 10 nucleotides match TRBD2. The V and J ends lost 5 bases and 6 bases, in that order; junction bases with no gene match: 3. CDR3 length: 14 amino acids. Germline V gene lookup returns CDR1 MDHEN and CDR2 SYDVKM. CDR3 loop: CASSLGLAAGELFF. The CDR3 DNA reads TGTGCCAGCAGTCTCGGACTAGCGGCCGGGGAGCTGTTTTTT.

The rearrangement joins TRBV6-2 or TRBV6-3 to TRBJ2-3; 12 nucleotides line up with TRBD1. The CDR3 totals 17 residues. From germline, CDR1 is MNHEY and CDR2 SVGEGT. V lost 0 bases and J lost 1; bases outside the gene matches: 2. The CDR3: CASSYSRDRGRTDTQYF. In nucleotides, the CDR3 is TGTGCCAGCAGTTACTCGAGGGACAGGGGGCGCACAGATACGCAGTATTTT.

The chain couples TRBV27 to TRBJ1-2; TRBD1 might be the D (6 bases). CDR3 length equals 15 residues. Trimming pared 1 base from V and 4 bases from J, leaving 13 bases between. In germline, CDR1 is MNHEY, CDR2 SMNVEV (reference sequence). The CDR3 DNA is TGTGCCAGCAGTTTATTTGAGGAGGGGGGCTATGGCTACACCTTC. Protein product: CASSLFEEGGYGYTF.

The chain recombines TRBV13 with TRBJ2-5, with 13 bases identical to TRBD2. Germline lookup yields CDR1 PRHDT and CDR2 FYEKMQ (reference sequence). J lost 1 base, V lost 5 bases, and 4 bases had no gene match. The CDR3 loop spans 16 amino acids. CDR3 residues: CASSPGLAGAQETQYF. The CDR3 bases are TGTGCCAGCAGCCCTGGACTAGCGGGGGCCCAAGAGACCCAGTACTTC.

Concerning this clone: Within the sample, other DNA sequences also encode this same CDR3. This chain connects TRBV5-1 to TRBJ2-3; no firm D call. This CDR3 is built from 14 residues. V was pared by 0 bases and J by 2 bases, with 7 bases between. Looked up from germline, CDR1 is SGHRS and CDR2 is YFSETQ. CDR3 sequence reads: CASSLGGATDTQYF. The CDR3 DNA follows: TGCGCCAGCAGCTTGGGCGGTGCCACAGATACGCAGTATTTT.

In regard to this clone: Other DNA variants within this sample encode the same CDR3. CDR3 bases: TGTGCCAGCAGCCAAGAACTGAACACTGAAGCTTTCTTT. Its protein product is CASSQELNTEAFF. This rearrangement joins TRBV14 to TRBJ1-1; no clear D. This CDR3 contains 13 residues. Trimming shortened V by 0 bases and J by 0 bases, and 2 bases separated the two germline ends. Germline values: CDR1 SGHDN, CDR2 FVKESK.

This chain joins TRBV6-5 and TRBJ1-5; TRBD1 is a possible D gene (5 bases). CDR1 and CDR2 from the germline V gene are MNHEY and SVGAGI. The CDR3 is 13 amino acids. The V end was cut by 7 bases, the J end by 6 bases, with 13 bases between. The CDR3 nucleotides are TGTGCCAGCACGGCCAGGGTGGGTCAGCCCCAGCATTTT. It yields the protein CASTARVGQPQHF.

The chain joins TRBV5-4 to TRBJ2-1; D possibly uses TRBD1 or TRBD2 (6 bases each). This CDR3 has 15 amino acids. The germline V gene has CDR1 SGHNT and CDR2 YYREEE (reference sequence). V lost 4 bases to trimming and J lost 3 bases, with 14 bases between them. For the CDR3, the DNA is TGTGCCAGCAGCCTCCTGGGGGGCCTCTACAATGAGCAGTTCTTC. Protein product: CASSLLGGLYNEQFF.

Only a few counts were recorded for this clone. The chain is built from TRBV20-1 and TRBJ1-6; TRBD1 matches at 9 bases. V lost 3 bases to trimming and J lost 7 bases; unmatched junction nucleotides: 13. CDR3 length equals 17 residues. The germline CDR1 and CDR2 sequences are DFQATT and SNEGSKA (reference sequence). The DNA of the CDR3 is TGCAGTGCTAGTGGACAGGGGTCCGGATTAGGCAATTCACCCCTCCACTTT. Translated: CSASGQGSGLGNSPLHF.

Only a few counts were recorded for this clone. The chain uses TRBV6-5 and TRBJ2-7, with D possibly matching TRBD1 (6 bases). The germline gives CDR1 MNHEY, CDR2 SVGAGI. V lost 5 bases and J 3 bases, leaving 17 bases between the germline ends. The CDR3 loop spans 15 amino acids. The CDR3 bases are TGTGCCAGCAGTCCCTTCGTGGGGACAATCTACGAGCAGTACTTC. It is translated as CASSPFVGTIYEQYF.

This rearrangement joins TRBV30 to TRBJ2-3; 7 nucleotides agree with TRBD1. Looked up from germline, CDR1 is GTSNPN and CDR2 is SVGIG (reference sequence). Unmatched junction bases numbered 6, after V lost 3 bases and J lost 0 bases. The CDR3 length is 15 residues. In DNA form, the CDR3 reads TGTGCCTGGAGGCCAGGACAGGCTAGCACAGATACGCAGTATTTT. This encodes CAWRPGQASTDTQYF.

The chain links TRBV3-1 (or the pseudogene TRBV3-2) to TRBJ1-6; no firm D call. Trimming stripped 3 bases from V and 9 bases from J, with 9 bases between. The CDR3 contains 13 residues. The germline V gene encodes CDR1 LGHDT and CDR2 YNNKEL (reference sequence). The CDR3 coding sequence is TGTGCCAGCAGCCATGAGAGTCGTTCACCCCTCCACTTT. As protein: CASSHESRSPLHF.

V and J are TRBV5-4 and TRBJ2-7; D is unclear. From germline, CDR1 is SGHNT and CDR2 YYREEE (reference sequence). The CDR3 consists of 13 residues. V was trimmed by 0 bases and J by 3 bases, leaving 7 bases between them. Here the CDR3 reads CASSLDPVYEQYF. As DNA, the CDR3 is TGTGCCAGCAGCTTGGACCCAGTCTACGAGCAGTACTTC.

This chain joins TRBV6-4 and TRBJ1-2, with 7 bases that match TRBD1. The CDR3 contains 15 residues. Germline assignment: CDR1 MRHNA and CDR2 SNTAGT. J gave up 0 bases and V 6 bases, and 7 bases lay outside the gene matches. CDR3 bases: TGTGCCAGCAGAGAGCAGGGGGGCCCTAACTATGGCTACACCTTC. Its protein is CASREQGGPNYGYTF.

The rearrangement links TRBV7-9 to TRBJ1-2; 10 nucleotides match TRBD1. CDR1 and CDR2 from the germline V gene are SEHNR and FQNEAQ (reference sequence). CDR3 length: 19 residues. The junction had 17 bases not matched to a gene; V was cut back by 6 bases and J by 1 base. DNA for the CDR3: TGTGCCAGCAGGACCCCGTATGGACAGGGGGAACTTGGTAACTATGGCTACACCTTC. Protein sequence: CASRTPYGQGELGNYGYTF.

This chain joins TRBV5-1 and TRBJ1-4; maybe TRBD1 (5 bases). This CDR3 has 14 amino acids. The V gene lost 4 bases and the J gene lost 2 bases, with 9 bases spanning the gap. CDR1 and CDR2 from the germline V gene are SGHRS and YFSETQ. The CDR3 is CASSKGRTNEKLFF. As DNA, the CDR3 is TGCGCCAGCAGCAAGGGACGGACTAATGAAAAACTGTTTTTT.

The V and J genes are TRBV3-1 (or the pseudogene TRBV3-2) and TRBJ2-5; D may be TRBD2 (5 bases). This CDR3 is built from 15 residues. Looked up from germline, CDR1 is LGHDT and CDR2 is YNNKEL (reference sequence). The V end was cut by 7 bases, the J end by 3 bases, with 18 bases between. In DNA form, the CDR3 reads TGTGCCAGCACCCGAGCGTATGGGGAGAAAGAGACCCAGTACTTC. The encoded protein is CASTRAYGEKETQYF.

The V gene is TRBV2, the J gene TRBJ2-6; the D call may be TRBD1 or TRBD2 (5 bases each). The CDR3 covers 14 residues. Trimming cost V 8 bases and J 0 bases, with 8 bases left between them. Germline values: CDR1 SNHLY, CDR2 FYNNEI. CDR3 coding DNA: TGTGCCAGCGGGGGACCCTCTGGGGCCAACGTCCTGACTTTC. Translation gives CASGGPSGANVLTF.

This chain connects TRBV6-6 to TRBJ2-2; D is unclear. The CDR3 is 13 amino acids. The germline V gene has CDR1 MNHNY and CDR2 SVGAGI (reference sequence). Trimming pared 10 bases from V and 1 base from J, leaving 10 bases between. DNA for the CDR3: TGTGCCATTCAGGATTTGAACACCGGGGAGCTGTTTTTT. Translating gives CAIQDLNTGELFF.